The 31 T cell receptor beta chains below all came from one sample that was sequenced in a study of blood T cell repertoires in COVID-19. The protocol was immunoSEQ multiplex PCR, while the TCRdb copy is restricted to in-frame clones and leaves out a portion. The sample records some 51,000 clones, more than 85% being singletons. Input material: peripheral blood. All receptors derive from a man aged 50 to 60 with acute or convalescent COVID-19.

V usage is TRBV14 and J usage is TRBJ2-7; 8 nucleotides align to TRBD1. V shed 0 bases, J shed 6 bases, and the junction held 7 bases outside the gene matches. Germline loops: CDR1 SGHDN, CDR2 FVKESK. The CDR3 spans 15 residues. The CDR3 DNA reads TGTGCCAGCAGCCAAGATCCTGCCAGGGGGCGCGAGCAGTACTTC. Its protein is CASSQDPARGREQYF.

The J gene is TRBJ2-3, the V gene TRBV18; 7 nucleotides align to TRBD2. The CDR3 loop spans 18 amino acids. Looked up from germline, CDR1 is KGHSH and CDR2 is LQKENI. J lost 0 bases, V lost 0 bases, and 9 bases had no gene match. The CDR3 loop reads CASSPPKYRGESTDTQYF. The DNA for the CDR3 is TGTGCCAGCTCACCACCGAAGTACCGGGGGGAAAGCACAGATACGCAGTATTTT.

This clone was picked up a small number of times. The chain links TRBV4-1 to TRBJ2-3; D is perhaps TRBD2 (7 bases). Looked up from germline, CDR1 is MGHRA and CDR2 is YSYEKL. Trimming pared 1 base from V and 3 bases from J, leaving 14 bases between. The CDR3 consists of 16 residues. The CDR3 loop reads CASSQGRGGFTDTQYF. CDR3 DNA sequence: TGCGCCAGCAGCCAAGGGAGGGGGGGTTTTACAGATACGCAGTATTTT.

The chain couples TRBV18 to TRBJ1-3; 12 positions agree with TRBD1. Germline V lookup: CDR1 KGHSH, CDR2 LQKENI. CDR3 size: 16 residues. After removal of 3 bases from V and 2 bases from J, the junction contained 2 bases not matched to a gene. In DNA form, the CDR3 reads TGTGCCAGCTCACCGGGACAGGGGGCGGCTGGAAACACCATATATTTT. Its translation: CASSPGQGAAGNTIYF.

CDR3 region: CASSLGRGPQGNTIYF. The CDR3 DNA reads TGTGCCAGCAGCTTGGGAAGGGGCCCCCAAGGAAACACCATATATTTT. The genes are TRBV5-5 and TRBJ1-3; D may be TRBD1 (5 bases). Trimming took 0 bases from V and 4 from J, leaving 14 bases between them. Germline V gene sequence: CDR1 SGHKS, CDR2 YYEKEE (reference sequence). The CDR3 is 16 amino acids.

CDR3 amino acids: CATSDFKETQYF. In nucleotides, the CDR3 is TGTGCCACCAGTGATTTTAAAGAGACCCAGTACTTC. This chain joins TRBV24-1 and TRBJ2-5; unclear D gene. The germline V gene has CDR1 KGHDR and CDR2 SFDVKD. The V and J ends lost 1 base and 3 bases respectively, with 2 bases between them. The CDR3 consists of 12 residues.

This clone was observed a single time. CDR3 sequence: CASSFFGEETQYF. In nucleotides, the CDR3 is TGTGCCAGCAGCTTTTTTGGGGAGGAGACCCAGTACTTC. This sequence joins TRBV11-3 and TRBJ2-5, with a possible D match to TRBD2 (5 bases). The CDR3 extends over 13 amino acids. The germline CDR1 and CDR2 sequences are SGHNT and YENEEA. Trimming cost V 3 bases and J 5 bases, with 10 bases left between them.

This clone appeared a few times. V gene TRBV5-1 combines with J gene TRBJ1-5, with 7 bases matching TRBD1. Germline V CDR1 and CDR2: SGHRS, YFSETQ. Trimming at V came to 0 bases and at J to 7 bases, leaving 7 bases not matched to a gene. The CDR3 has 15 amino acids. The CDR3: CASSLEGGKGQPQHF. The DNA for the CDR3 is TGCGCCAGCAGCTTGGAAGGGGGCAAGGGCCAGCCCCAGCATTTT.

V is TRBV29-1 and J is TRBJ2-3; D is unresolved. V was trimmed by 5 bases and J by 5 bases, leaving 11 bases between them. Germline assignment: CDR1 SQVTM and CDR2 ANQGSEA. CDR3 length: 12 amino acids. Here the CDR3 DNA reads TGCAGCGTTCCCCGCGCGTTAGATACGCAGTATTTT. This sequence encodes CSVPRALDTQYF.

This clone was found a few times. V gene TRBV19 combines with J gene TRBJ1-4; the D is unclear. CDR1 is LNHDA, CDR2 SQIVND, per germline (reference sequence). The CDR3 contains 15 residues. V lost 5 bases to trimming and J lost 3 bases, with 13 bases between them. The CDR3 region has the DNA TGTGCCAGTAGTCATCCGACAACGGCTAATGAAAAACTGTTTTTT. It yields the protein CASSHPTTANEKLFF.

The chain carries TRBV29-1 and TRBJ1-4; D unresolved. CDR1 is SQVTM and CDR2 is ANQGSEA in the germline V gene. This CDR3 is 13 amino acids long. Trimming removed 4 bases from V and 1 base from J, with 7 bases in between. CDR3 in DNA: TGCAGCGTTGGGGAGGGAACTAATGAAAAACTGTTTTTT. Residues: CSVGEGTNEKLFF. Variable domain in full (rest from reference TRBV29-1 and TRBJ1-4): SAVISQKPSRDICQRGTSLTIQCQVDSQVTMMFWYRQQPGQSLTLIATANQGSEATYESGFVIDKFPISRPNLTFSTLTVSNMSPEDSSIYLCSVGEGTNEKLFFGSGTQLSVL.

This chain joins TRBV10-3 and TRBJ2-5, with 16 nucleotides matching TRBD2. Germline V gene sequence: CDR1 ENHRY, CDR2 SYGVKD. The CDR3 runs to 15 residues. V was clipped by 8 bases and J by 5 bases; unmatched bases: 5. The CDR3 nucleotides are TGTGCCATCGGCGCGGGACTAGCGGGGGGGGAGACCCAGTACTTC. Its protein product is CAIGAGLAGGETQYF.

The chain is built from TRBV11-3 and TRBJ2-2; D remains ambiguous. V lost 3 bases to trimming and J lost 6 bases, with 8 bases between them. The CDR3 covers 13 residues. In germline, CDR1 is SGHNT, CDR2 YENEEA. CDR3 residues: CASSFQLAGELFF. In DNA, the CDR3 is TGTGCCAGCAGCTTTCAACTGGCCGGGGAGCTGTTTTTT. Variable domain in full (rest from reference TRBV11-3 and TRBJ2-2): EAGVVQSPRYKIIEKKQPVAFWCNPISGHNTLYWYLQNLGQGPELLIRYENEEAVDDSQLPKDRFSAERLKGVDSTLKIQPAELGDSAVYLCASSFQLAGELFFGEGSRLTVL.

The chain recombines TRBV12-3 or TRBV12-4 with TRBJ1-1; TRBD1 agrees at 9 bases. With 7 bases clipped from V and 1 base from J, the junction kept 1 base outside the gene matches. The CDR3 is made up of 13 amino acids. DNA for the CDR3: TGTGCCAGCAAGGGACAGGGGAACACTGAAGCTTTCTTT. The encoded protein is CASKGQGNTEAFF.

The chain employs TRBV4-1 and TRBJ1-1; TRBD1 is a possible D gene (5 bases). Germline lookup yields CDR1 MGHRA and CDR2 YSYEKL. The germline V and J ends were trimmed by 0 bases and 8 bases, with 7 bases remaining between them. CDR3 length: 12 amino acids. The CDR3 region is CASSQDGGEAFF. The CDR3 region has the DNA TGCGCCAGCAGCCAAGATGGGGGGGAAGCTTTCTTT.

This clone was seen more than once but under ten times. This CDR3 is CASTLAGGTDTQYF. CDR3 nucleotides: TGCGCCAGCACTCTAGCGGGGGGTACAGATACGCAGTATTTT. The chain combines TRBV10-2 with TRBJ2-3, with 11 bases aligning to TRBD2. V lost 7 bases to trimming and J lost 3 bases; unmatched junction nucleotides: 3. The germline V gene has CDR1 WSHSY and CDR2 SAAADI. The CDR3 loop spans 14 amino acids.

In its sample, this clone was seen once. The rearrangement joins TRBV5-1 to TRBJ2-3; tentatively, D is TRBD2 (6 bases). Germline V gives CDR1 SGHRS, CDR2 YFSETQ. The CDR3 has 16 residues. The V and J ends lost 3 bases and 0 bases respectively, with 14 bases between them. The CDR3 sequence: CASSWPEGTSTDTQYF. CDR3 nucleotide sequence: TGCGCCAGCAGCTGGCCGGAGGGAACCAGCACAGATACGCAGTATTTT.

The chain employs TRBV7-8 and TRBJ2-7, with 7 bases matching TRBD1. This CDR3 has 14 residues. V dropped 0 bases and J dropped 4; count of bases not matched to a gene: 3. Per the germline V gene, CDR1 is SGHVS and CDR2 is FQNEAQ. CDR3 protein: CASSLALGQYEQYF. CDR3 bases: TGTGCCAGCAGCTTAGCCCTGGGACAGTACGAGCAGTACTTC. Complete variable domain (other parts from reference TRBV7-8 and TRBJ2-7): GAGVSQSPRYKVAKRGQDVALRCDPISGHVSLFWYQQALGQGPEFLTYFQNEAQLDKSGLPSDRFFAERPEGSVSTLKIQRTQQEDSAVYLCASSLALGQYEQYFGPGTRLTVT.

CDR3 loop: CATSDPRGIKETQYF. Here the CDR3 DNA reads TGTGCCACCAGTGACCCCAGGGGAATAAAGGAGACCCAGTACTTC. The V and J genes are TRBV24-1 and TRBJ2-5, with a possible D match to TRBD1 (6 bases). Trimming took 4 bases from V and 5 from J, leaving 16 bases between them. Germline-derived CDR1 and CDR2 are KGHDR and SFDVKD. The CDR3 has 15 residues.

The rearrangement joins TRBV2 to TRBJ2-3, with D tentatively TRBD2 (5 bases). This CDR3 is built from 13 residues. Germline values: CDR1 SNHLY, CDR2 FYNNEI. With 6 bases removed from V and 5 bases from J, the gap between germline ends came to 12 bases. The CDR3 is CASRRSEVDTQYF. In DNA, the CDR3 is TGTGCCAGCAGAAGATCGGAGGTAGATACGCAGTATTTT.

The gene calls are TRBV3-1 (or the pseudogene TRBV3-2) and TRBJ2-1, with a weak D call TRBD2 (6 bases). This CDR3 is 16 amino acids long. V lost 1 base to trimming and J lost 2 bases, with 12 bases between them. Germline lookup yields CDR1 LGHDT and CDR2 YNNKEL (reference sequence). In DNA form, the CDR3 reads TGTGCCAGCAGCCAAGTAGCCGGGGGAACCTACAATGAGCAGTTCTTC. Protein: CASSQVAGGTYNEQFF.

The J gene is TRBJ2-2, the V gene TRBV3-1 (or the pseudogene TRBV3-2); 7 bases fit TRBD1. The trim removed 4 bases at V and 3 bases at J, leaving 11 bases unmatched. The CDR3 is 17 residues long. Germline CDR1 LGHDT, CDR2 YNNKEL (reference sequence). CDR3 residues: CASSLKKRQGDTGELFF. The CDR3 region has the DNA TGTGCCAGCAGCCTCAAGAAACGGCAGGGGGACACCGGGGAGCTGTTTTTT.

This chain joins TRBV18 and TRBJ2-1; D might be TRBD2 (6 bases). The CDR3 runs 16 residues. The V and J ends lost 2 bases and 2 bases respectively, with 13 bases between them. Per the germline V gene, CDR1 is KGHSH and CDR2 is LQKENI. The CDR3, as DNA: TGTGCCAGCTCACCAAAGGAGGGCCCGGCCTACAATGAGCAGTTCTTC. This gives the protein CASSPKEGPAYNEQFF.

The V and J genes are TRBV6-1 and TRBJ1-2, with D perhaps matching TRBD1 (5 bases). This CDR3 comprises 13 residues. Trimming pared 2 bases from V and 7 bases from J, leaving 11 bases between. From germline, CDR1 is MNHNS and CDR2 SASEGT. CDR3 region: CASSEYRLFGYTF. The CDR3 DNA reads TGTGCCAGCAGTGAATACAGGTTGTTTGGCTACACCTTC.

This sequence joins TRBV7-3 and TRBJ2-1, with a possible D match to TRBD2 (5 bases). Trimming took off 5 bases at V and 0 bases at J, with 11 bases between the two ends. Germline V CDR1 and CDR2: SGHTA, FQGTGA. This CDR3 has 15 amino acids. The CDR3 DNA is TGTGCCAGCAGCACTCCCGGGATCTCCTACAATGAGCAGTTCTTC. Amino acids: CASSTPGISYNEQFF.

The rearrangement uses TRBV6-5 and TRBJ2-2; 12 bases line up with TRBD2. The trim removed 7 bases at V and 4 bases at J, leaving 4 bases unmatched. This CDR3 has 15 residues. The germline V gene has CDR1 MNHEY and CDR2 SVGAGI. This chain's CDR3 is CASTSGGAGTGELFF. For the CDR3, the DNA is TGTGCCAGCACTAGCGGGGGGGCGGGCACCGGGGAGCTGTTTTTT.

The rearrangement joins TRBV30 to TRBJ2-7, with 7 bases aligning to TRBD1. This CDR3 comprises 15 residues. Looked up from germline, CDR1 is GTSNPN and CDR2 is SVGIG (reference sequence). Trimming removed 2 bases from V and 2 bases from J; junction bases left unmatched: 9. CDR3 sequence reads: CAWSKTGTGAYEQYF. CDR3 coding DNA: TGTGCCTGGAGTAAGACGGGAACAGGGGCCTACGAGCAGTACTTC. The variable domain in full, with the rest retrieved from reference TRBV30 and TRBJ2-7, is SQTIHQWPATLVQPVGSPLSLECTVEGTSNPNLYWYRQAAGRGLQLLFYSVGIGQISSEVPQNLSASRPQDRQFILSSKKLLLSDSGFYLCAWSKTGTGAYEQYFGPGTRLTVT.

V and J are TRBV6-5 and TRBJ2-3; 8 bases fit TRBD1. V lost 2 bases and J lost 3; bases outside the gene matches: 4. CDR3 length equals 15 residues. Germline CDR1 MNHEY, CDR2 SVGAGI. CDR3: CASSYTDRDTDTQYF. DNA for the CDR3: TGTGCCAGCAGTTACACGGACAGGGATACAGATACGCAGTATTTT.

This chain joins TRBV20-1 and TRBJ2-1; TRBD2 might be the D (6 bases). This CDR3 comprises 10 residues. Germline CDR1 is DFQATT and CDR2 is SNEGSKA (reference sequence). V was trimmed by 7 bases and J by 7 bases, leaving 8 bases between them. The CDR3 loop is CSVLANEQFF. The CDR3 DNA follows: TGCAGTGTACTAGCTAATGAGCAGTTCTTC.

The rearrangement joins TRBV5-4 to TRBJ2-7, with TRBD1 identical over 9 bases. Germline CDR1 is SGHNT and CDR2 is YYREEE (reference sequence). V gave up 4 bases and J gave up 1 base; unmatched junction bases: 9. This CDR3 has 16 amino acids. The CDR3 loop reads CASSLTGGASSYEQYF. CDR3 in DNA: TGTGCCAGCAGCCTCACAGGGGGCGCCTCGTCCTACGAGCAGTACTTC.

V and J are TRBV6-6 and TRBJ1-5; 7 positions agree with TRBD1. Germline trimming cut 4 bases from V and 2 bases from J; bases unmatched to any gene: 8. The CDR3 has 16 residues. Germline V CDR1 and CDR2: MNHNY, SVGAGI (reference sequence). As DNA, the CDR3 is TGTGCCAGCAGTTCCACAGGGGATGGACGCAATCAGCCCCAGCATTTT. It specifies CASSSTGDGRNQPQHF.